These T cell receptor beta chains were read from a single sample in a study of T-cell reconstitution after alpha-beta-depleted transplantation in children. TCRdb processed the PCR reads anew with MiXCR; each CDR3 protein has one entry. Altogether hundreds of thousands of distinct CDR3 sequences are present, about 17% being singletons, with the ten largest covering about 32%. The sample consisted of PBMCs, mostly from graft donor cells, taken 360 days after TCRalphabeta/CD19-depleted stem cell transplant. The receptors stem from a boy less than two years old who had a stem cell transplant for Wiskott-Aldrich syndrome, so the T cells may come from the graft donor. The CDR3 runs from the conserved cysteine through the conserved F or W. D genes are given only for firm matches. Expanded clones are given a class, and other clones once, few, many or no size at all.

CDR3nt,CDR3aa,j_gene,abundance,v_gene,d_gene
TGCAGTGCTAGGGCTGAAAATATTCAGTACTTC,CSARAENIQYF,TRBJ2-4,many,TRBV20-1,NA
TGTGCCAGCAGTTTACGTACAGGGTATGGTCAGCCCCAGCATTTT,CASSLRTGYGQPQHF,TRBJ1-5,few,TRBV12-3/TRBV12-4,NA
TGTGCCAGCAGGCCGGGCCGAACTAGCGGAGGCTCCTACAATGAGCAGTTCTTC,CASRPGRTSGGSYNEQFF,TRBJ2-1,NA,TRBV12-3/TRBV12-4,TRBD2
TGCGCCAGCAGCCAAGTCTCCAAAAACACTGAAGCTTTCTTT,CASSQVSKNTEAFF,TRBJ1-1,few,TRBV4-1,NA
TGTGCCAGCAGCGCTCGAGGGGATACGCAGTATTTT,CASSARGDTQYF,TRBJ2-3,NA,TRBV9,NA
TGCAGCGTCCGAGGGGGTCCTAGCACAGATACGCAGTATTTT,CSVRGGPSTDTQYF,TRBJ2-3,NA,TRBV29-1,NA
TGCGCCAGCAGCCAAGTGTTCGGACACTTGAACACTGAAGCTTTCTTT,CASSQVFGHLNTEAFF,TRBJ1-1,few,TRBV4-3,NA
TGTGCCAGCAGCCCTTTTTCGCTATCTATTACAGATACGCAGTATTTT,CASSPFSLSITDTQYF,TRBJ2-3,NA,TRBV6-4,NA
TGTGCCAGCGACAGGGACCGCACAGATACGCAGTATTTT,CASDRDRTDTQYF,TRBJ2-3,few,TRBV12-3/TRBV12-4,TRBD1
TGCGCCAGCAGCTTGGCCGGTCCCAGGTCCACCGGGGAGCTGTTTTTT,CASSLAGPRSTGELFF,TRBJ2-2,NA,TRBV5-1,NA
TGTGCCAGCAGCTTAGTTGGGACAGGGGGCACAGATACGCAGTATTTT,CASSLVGTGGTDTQYF,TRBJ2-3,few,TRBV7-2,TRBD1
TGTGCCAGCAGCCAAGGCCCGGGGGACCAAGAGACCCAGTACTTC,CASSQGPGDQETQYF,TRBJ2-5,NA,TRBV7-9,NA
TGTGCCAGCAGCCAAGACGCGACTCCCACAGATACGCAGTATTTT,CASSQDATPTDTQYF,TRBJ2-3,NA,TRBV3-1,NA
TGCAGTGCTAGACCCGACAGGAACTCTAGGGAAAAACTGTTTTTT,CSARPDRNSREKLFF,TRBJ1-4,few,TRBV20-1,NA
TGTGCCAGCAGTTACTACGGGCTGTTGGGCGGAGATACGCAGTATTTT,CASSYYGLLGGDTQYF,TRBJ2-3,NA,TRBV6-5,NA
TGTGCCAGCGGGGACATTGGACTAGCGTTGTCCTACGAGCAGTACTTC,CASGDIGLALSYEQYF,TRBJ2-7,few,TRBV6-1,TRBD2
TGTGCCAGCAGCTTAAGGGGGGGCGTAGACAATGAGCAGTTCTTC,CASSLRGGVDNEQFF,TRBJ2-1,few,TRBV7-2,NA
TGTGCCAGCTCCCGAAGGGGGGGGTTCGCCTACGAGCAGTACTTC,CASSRRGGFAYEQYF,TRBJ2-7,NA,TRBV25-1,NA
TGTGCCAGCAGCTTGTACCCTTTTGGACAGGGTCAAGATGAGCAGTTCTTC,CASSLYPFGQGQDEQFF,TRBJ2-1,few,TRBV11-1,TRBD1
TGTGCCAGCAGCGCGTGGACAGCCCAAGAGACCCAGTACTTC,CASSAWTAQETQYF,TRBJ2-5,few,TRBV21-1,NA
TGTGCCAGCAGCCAAGACTCTACTCATGAGCAGTTCTTC,CASSQDSTHEQFF,TRBJ2-1,NA,TRBV3-1,NA
TGTGCCAGCAGCCAAGATGGGGTAGCGGGGTACAATGAGCAGTTCTTC,CASSQDGVAGYNEQFF,TRBJ2-1,few,TRBV4-2,TRBD2
TGTGCCAGCAGCTTACTCCAGGCTAGCGGGGGGAATGAGCAGTTCTTC,CASSLLQASGGNEQFF,TRBJ2-1,NA,TRBV7-9,TRBD2
TGTGCCAGCAGCCTCAGTCGGGGCGCTTGGGAGACCCAGTACTTC,CASSLSRGAWETQYF,TRBJ2-5,few,TRBV13,NA
TGTGCCAGCAGCCCCTCGGACAGAAAAGGCTACACCTTC,CASSPSDRKGYTF,TRBJ1-2,NA,TRBV9,NA
TGCGCCAGCAGCACGGGACAGGCAGGGAACACTGAAGCTTTCTTT,CASSTGQAGNTEAFF,TRBJ1-1,few,TRBV5-1,TRBD1